This T cell receptor (beta chain) was captured by sequencing in a study of shared clonotypes between healthy human individuals. Whole-study results and caveats: Generation probabilities of non-shared clonotypes were lower (relative to those shared by all four donors). Inspection by rarefaction showed sorted-subset sequencing to be incomplete despite large depth.

Measured with immunoSEQ multiplex PCR; TCRdb has only the in-frame clones, and not every one. The sample has roughly 770,000 clones, just over 95% seen once; the top ten hold under 0.3%. About this clone: Antigen unknown.

CDR1 is SGHNT and CDR2 is YENEEA in the germline V gene. Trimming removed 5 bases from V and 0 bases from J; junction bases left unmatched: 12. The CDR3 covers 17 residues. Naive-designated CD8 cells lacked CD45RO, were positively enriched for CCR7, and omitted terminally differentiated effector memory CD45RA+ cells. This chain uses TRBV11-3 with TRBJ2-5; TRBD1 matches at 7 bases. The sequencing input was naive CD8+ T cells sorted from blood. The sequence came from a man younger than 40 in good health. The CDR3: CASSHVLGGWYQETQYF. The CDR3 nucleotides are TGTGCCAGCAGCCACGTATTAGGGGGCTGGTACCAAGAGACCCAGTACTTC.